This T cell receptor beta chain was profiled in a study of spatial heterogeneity in lung cancer. Study-wide background: Alpha-chain sequences were consistently detected in smaller numbers than beta-chain sequences.

Sample time point: sample taken at primary tumor resection. Whole RNA, isolated from tumor, nontumor lung or frozen PBMC, was sequenced without prior sorting. The donors, more than 55 patients with untreated early-stage non-small cell lung cancer, provided the samples. Trimming cost V 8 bases and J 1 base; bases outside gene matches: 12. The CDR3 consists of 17 residues. Germline CDR1 is MGHDK and CDR2 is SYGVNS. In TCRdb, the 5' RACE reads were re-called with MiXCR into one record per CDR3 protein. The data contain tens of thousands of distinct CDR3 sequences, around 7.2% of them singletons. The sample in question was PBMCs, obtained at surgery. The V and J genes are TRBV25-1 and TRBJ2-3; TRBD2 agrees at 10 bases. The TCR originated in a male donor with early-stage non-small cell lung cancer. This CDR3 reads CASRAGGAWAGTDTQYF. CDR3 nucleotides: TGTGCCAGCCGAGCGGGGGGGGCCTGGGCGGGCACAGATACGCAGTATTTT.